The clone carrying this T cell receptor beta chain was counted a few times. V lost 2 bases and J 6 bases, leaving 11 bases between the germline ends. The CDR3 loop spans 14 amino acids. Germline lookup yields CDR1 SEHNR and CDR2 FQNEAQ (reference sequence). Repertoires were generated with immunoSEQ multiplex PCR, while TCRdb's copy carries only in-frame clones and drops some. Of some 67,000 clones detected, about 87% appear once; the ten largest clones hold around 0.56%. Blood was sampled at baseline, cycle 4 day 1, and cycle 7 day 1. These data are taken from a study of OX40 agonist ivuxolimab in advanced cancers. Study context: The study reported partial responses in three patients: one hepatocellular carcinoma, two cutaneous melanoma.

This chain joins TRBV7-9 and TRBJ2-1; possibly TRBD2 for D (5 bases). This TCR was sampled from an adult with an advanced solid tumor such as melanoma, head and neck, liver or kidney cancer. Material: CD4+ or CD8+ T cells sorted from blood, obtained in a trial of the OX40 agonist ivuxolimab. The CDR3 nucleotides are TGTGCCAGCAGCTTATCTCTAGAGGGCAATGAGCAGTTCTTC. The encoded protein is CASSLSLEGNEQFF. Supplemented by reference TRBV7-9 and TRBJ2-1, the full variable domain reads DTGVSQNPRHKITKRGQNVTFRCDPISEHNRLYWYRQTLGQGPEFLTYFQNEAQLEKSRLLSDRFSAERPKGSFSTLEIQRTEQGDSAMYLCASSLSLEGNEQFFGPGTRLTVL.